Listed here are 9 T cell receptor beta chains from one sample, sequenced in a study of blood T cell repertoires in COVID-19 (TCRdb year 2020). Library creation used the immunoSEQ multiplex PCR assay. Entries here come from immuneACCESS through TCRdb and include only in-frame sequences with V and J called. Some clones fail to appear in such tables; in the studies checked, an unresolved V gene covers under half of the shortfall, and the cause of the remainder is unknown. The sample table holds about 15,000 clones, of which over 75% were seen once. The top ten clonotypes cover approximately 35% of the sample. Specimen: peripheral blood. These TCRs come from a man between 65 and 85 years old in a cohort sampled during active COVID-19.

The count of this clone is one. The chain uses TRBV28 and TRBJ2-7; 8 bases line up with TRBD1. Germline trimming cut 5 bases from V and 2 bases from J; bases unmatched to any gene: 5. The V gene's germline CDR1 is MDHEN and CDR2 SYDVKM. This CDR3 is built from 14 residues. Here the CDR3 reads CASSRGQAPYEQYF. DNA for the CDR3: TGTGCCAGCAGTAGGGGACAGGCCCCCTACGAGCAGTACTTC.

CDR3 amino acids: CASSLPGYYEQYF. The CDR3 DNA is TGTGCCAGCAGTTTGCCCGGGTACTACGAGCAGTACTTC. This chain connects TRBV12-3 or TRBV12-4 to TRBJ2-7; no reliable D call. Trimming pared 3 bases from V and 3 bases from J, leaving 9 bases between. This CDR3 region has 13 residues.

This sequence joins TRBV11-3 and TRBJ2-2; TRBD1 matches at 8 bases. The CDR3 totals 15 residues. The V gene's germline CDR1 is SGHNT and CDR2 YENEEA. The trim removed 9 bases at V and 1 base at J, leaving 7 bases unmatched. The DNA for the CDR3 is TGTGCCAGGGACACCGGGACAGGGAACACCGGGGAGCTGTTTTTT. The encoded protein is CARDTGTGNTGELFF.

This rearrangement joins TRBV12-3 or TRBV12-4 to TRBJ2-7; D may be TRBD2 (5 bases). This CDR3 is built from 11 residues. V gave up 4 bases and J gave up 6 bases, with 7 bases separating them. The DNA for the CDR3 is TGTGCCAGCAGTTCAACTAGCGAGCAGTACTTC. This translates into CASSSTSEQYF.

CDR3 in DNA: TGTGCCAGCAGCCAAGAAACTAGCCGAAGGAATGAGCAGTTCTTC. Its translation is CASSQETSRRNEQFF. The chain links TRBV4-2 to TRBJ2-1; weak D call: TRBD2 (6 bases). The CDR3 spans 15 residues. CDR1 is LGHNA and CDR2 is YNFKEQ in the germline V gene. Trimming stripped 0 bases from V and 7 bases from J, with 13 bases between.

The chain has TRBV7-2 and TRBJ2-5; TRBD2 matches 10 bases. Trimming at V came to 5 bases and at J to 3 bases, leaving 6 bases not matched to a gene. The CDR3 has 15 amino acids. Germline assignment: CDR1 SGHTA and CDR2 FQGNSA. The CDR3: CASSIPTSGEETQYF. CDR3 DNA sequence: TGTGCCAGCAGCATACCCACTAGCGGGGAAGAGACCCAGTACTTC. Looking up the rest from reference TRBV7-2 and TRBJ2-5 gives the full variable domain: GAGVSQSPSNKVTEKGKDVELRCDPISGHTALYWYRQSLGQGLEFLIYFQGNSAPDKSGLPSDRFSAERTGGSVSTLTIQRTQQEDSAVYLCASSIPTSGEETQYFGPGTRLLVL.

The chain employs TRBV30 and TRBJ2-7, with D maybe TRBD2 (6 bases). Germline V gene data show CDR1 as GTSNPN and CDR2 as SVGIG (reference sequence). The V gene lost 2 bases and the J gene lost 6 bases, with 17 bases spanning the gap. The CDR3 spans 14 residues. The chain's CDR3 is CAWSNGNSAGEQYF. For the CDR3, the DNA is TGTGCCTGGAGTAACGGGAACTCAGCGGGCGAGCAGTACTTC.

The chain uses TRBV7-9 and TRBJ2-5; D might be TRBD2 (5 bases). CDR3 size: 15 residues. Trimming removed 2 bases at V and 9 bases at J, with 19 bases between. Germline values: CDR1 SEHNR, CDR2 FQNEAQ (reference sequence). This CDR3 is CASSLRAGGMEAQYF. CDR3 coding DNA: TGTGCCAGCAGCTTACGGGCGGGTGGTATGGAGGCCCAGTACTTC.

This chain uses TRBV5-1 with TRBJ1-2; the match to TRBD1 covers 7 bases. This CDR3 comprises 14 residues. Germline lookup yields CDR1 SGHRS and CDR2 YFSETQ. V was clipped by 0 bases and J by 5 bases; unmatched bases: 4. CDR3 loop: CASSLGDREYGYTF. CDR3 nucleotides: TGCGCCAGCAGCTTGGGGGACAGAGAATATGGCTACACCTTC. The complete variable domain, with remaining parts taken from reference TRBV5-1 and TRBJ1-2, reads KAGVTQTPRYLIKTRGQQVTLSCSPISGHRSVSWYQQTPGQGLQFLFEYFSETQRNKGNFPGRFSGRQFSNSRSEMNVSTLELGDSALYLCASSLGDREYGYTFGSGTRLTVV.